This TCR beta chain was recovered during a study of siplizumab effects on memory and regulatory T cells. Here immunoSEQ multiplex PCR was the method, and the copy in TCRdb shows in-frame clones only, minus some. The table records about 26,000 clones, more than 65% of them present only once. CDR1 MNHNS and CDR2 SASEGT come from the germline V gene. V lost 0 bases, J lost 10 bases, and 15 bases lay in between. The CDR3 is 14 residues long. This clonotype was sampled from a human donor in good health. This chain connects TRBV6-1 to TRBJ1-1; a weak D match, TRBD1 (5 bases). Specimen: memory CD4+ T cells sorted from blood. This CDR3 is CASSEAGFRRGAFF. Here the CDR3 DNA reads TGTGCCAGCAGTGAAGCTGGGTTCAGGAGGGGAGCTTTCTTT.